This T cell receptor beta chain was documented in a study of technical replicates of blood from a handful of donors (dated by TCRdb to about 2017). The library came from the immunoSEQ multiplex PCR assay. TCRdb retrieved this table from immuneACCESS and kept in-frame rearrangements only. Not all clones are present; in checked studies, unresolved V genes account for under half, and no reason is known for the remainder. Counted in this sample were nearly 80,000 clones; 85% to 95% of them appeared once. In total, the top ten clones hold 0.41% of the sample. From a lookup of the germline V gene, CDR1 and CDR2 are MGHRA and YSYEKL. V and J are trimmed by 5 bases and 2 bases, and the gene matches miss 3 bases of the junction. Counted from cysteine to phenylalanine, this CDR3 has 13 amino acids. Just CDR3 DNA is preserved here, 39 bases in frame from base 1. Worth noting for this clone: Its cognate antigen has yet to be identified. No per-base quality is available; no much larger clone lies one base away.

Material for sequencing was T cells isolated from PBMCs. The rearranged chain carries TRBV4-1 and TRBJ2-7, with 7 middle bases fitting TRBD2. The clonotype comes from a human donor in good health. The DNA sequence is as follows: TGCGCCAGCAGCGGCGGGACTACCTACGAGCAGTACTTC. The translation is CASSGGTTYEQYF.